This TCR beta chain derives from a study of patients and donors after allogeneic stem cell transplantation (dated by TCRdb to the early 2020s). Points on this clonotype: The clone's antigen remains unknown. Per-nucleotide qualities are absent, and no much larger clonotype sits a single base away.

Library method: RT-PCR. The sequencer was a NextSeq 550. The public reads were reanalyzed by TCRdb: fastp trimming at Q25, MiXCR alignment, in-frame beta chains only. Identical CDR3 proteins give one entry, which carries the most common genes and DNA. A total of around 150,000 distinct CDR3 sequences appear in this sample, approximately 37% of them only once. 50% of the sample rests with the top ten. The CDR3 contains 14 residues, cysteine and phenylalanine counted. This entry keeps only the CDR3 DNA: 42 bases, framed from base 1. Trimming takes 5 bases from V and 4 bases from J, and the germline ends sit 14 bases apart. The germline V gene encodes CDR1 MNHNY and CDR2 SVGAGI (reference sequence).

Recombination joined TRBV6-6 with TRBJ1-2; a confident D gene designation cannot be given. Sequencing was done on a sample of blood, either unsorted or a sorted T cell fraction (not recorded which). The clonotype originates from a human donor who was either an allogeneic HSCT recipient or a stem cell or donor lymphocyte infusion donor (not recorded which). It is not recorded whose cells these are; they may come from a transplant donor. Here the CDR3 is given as CASSALDKSYGYTF. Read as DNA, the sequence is TGTGCCAGCAGTGCGCTTGACAAATCCTATGGCTACACCTTC.